Listed here are 20 T cell receptor beta chains from one sample, sequenced in a study of chemoradiotherapy in HPV16-positive cancers. Measured with immunoSEQ multiplex PCR; TCRdb has only the in-frame clones, and not every one. The table lists some 17,000 clones, 60% to 80% of them singletons, with roughly 8% in the top ten. The sequenced sample was tumor tissue, obtained from a patient who underwent chemoradiotherapy. Receptors were obtained from a human donor with HPV-associated anogenital cancer.

This clone was picked up a small number of times. The chain employs TRBV15 and TRBJ2-7; D perhaps matches TRBD1 (5 bases). V lost 5 bases and J 5 bases, leaving 16 bases between the germline ends. Germline V lookup: CDR1 LNHNV, CDR2 YYDKDF (reference sequence). This CDR3 contains 14 residues. The CDR3 DNA reads as TGTGCCACCAGCCATTATAGGGGTTTGGACGAGCAGTACTTC. It codes for CATSHYRGLDEQYF.

This clone was picked up one time. The rearrangement uses TRBV6-5 and TRBJ1-1; maybe TRBD1 (6 bases). This CDR3 spans 13 amino acids. V dropped 7 bases and J dropped 4 bases, with 13 bases sitting between them. CDR1 is MNHEY, CDR2 SVGAGI, per germline. CDR3 residues: CASITGSGTEAFF. In DNA form, the CDR3 reads TGTGCCAGCATTACAGGGAGTGGCACTGAAGCTTTCTTT.

The chain couples TRBV6-1 to TRBJ1-6; maybe TRBD1 (6 bases). This CDR3 region has 14 residues. Germline V gene sequence: CDR1 MNHNS, CDR2 SASEGT. V was clipped by 3 bases and J by 9 bases, with 12 bases between them. CDR3 loop: CASSDYRVGSPLHF. The CDR3 DNA follows: TGTGCCAGCAGTGACTACAGGGTGGGTTCACCCCTCCACTTT.

This rearrangement joins TRBV5-1 to TRBJ2-5; tentatively, D is TRBD2 (6 bases). The V end lost 0 bases, the J end lost 1 base, and 10 bases lay between the germline ends. Germline lookup yields CDR1 SGHRS and CDR2 YFSETQ. The CDR3 extends over 15 amino acids. DNA for the CDR3: TGCGCCAGCAGCTTGGGGCCAGCGGGCCAAGAGACCCAGTACTTC. Amino acids: CASSLGPAGQETQYF.

CDR3 nucleotide sequence: TGCAGCGTGGCCCCAACCTACGAGCAGTACTTC. Protein: CSVAPTYEQYF. The V call is TRBV29-1, the J call TRBJ2-7; D is unresolved. The germline gives CDR1 SQVTM, CDR2 ANQGSEA. This CDR3 region has 11 residues. V was cut by 6 bases and J by 2 bases, with 8 bases left in between.

V gene TRBV2 combines with J gene TRBJ2-4; the match to TRBD2 covers 12 bases. V lost 6 bases and J lost 9; bases outside the gene matches: 6. Germline values: CDR1 SNHLY, CDR2 FYNNEI. The CDR3 totals 14 residues. CDR3 DNA: TGTGCCAGCAGAGAATCGACTAGCGGGAGCATTCAGTACTTC. The encoded protein is CASRESTSGSIQYF.

This chain joins TRBV2 and TRBJ2-3; D unclear. Germline CDR1 SNHLY, CDR2 FYNNEI. The V gene lost 6 bases and the J gene lost 2 bases, with 15 bases spanning the gap. The CDR3 runs 15 residues. CDR3 nucleotide sequence: TGTGCCAGCAGCCTAAGAATGGGATACACAGATACGCAGTATTTT. As protein: CASSLRMGYTDTQYF.

The chain joins TRBV4-1 to TRBJ1-5, with TRBD1 matching 7 bases. Germline CDR1 is MGHRA and CDR2 is YSYEKL. V shed 5 bases and J 4 bases; nucleotides not matched to a gene: 8. The CDR3 totals 15 residues. CDR3: CASSSLGTDNQPQHF. In DNA, the CDR3 is TGCGCCAGCAGCTCGCTTGGGACAGATAATCAGCCCCAGCATTTT.

The rearrangement links TRBV2 to TRBJ2-7; weak D call: TRBD1 (5 bases). CDR1 is SNHLY, CDR2 FYNNEI, per germline. Trimming took 0 bases from V and 3 from J, leaving 12 bases between them. CDR3 length: 15 amino acids. The CDR3 loop is CASSEASDSHYEQYF. The CDR3 bases are TGTGCCAGCAGTGAAGCCTCAGACAGCCACTACGAGCAGTACTTC.

V usage is TRBV5-4 and J usage is TRBJ2-1; TRBD1 agrees at 7 bases. Trimming removed 4 bases from V and 5 bases from J; junction bases left unmatched: 12. CDR3 length equals 16 residues. The germline gives CDR1 SGHNT, CDR2 YYREEE (reference sequence). The CDR3 reads CASSPGGTVGDNEQFF. The DNA for the CDR3 is TGTGCCAGCAGCCCGGGTGGGACAGTCGGTGACAATGAGCAGTTCTTC.

A few counts support this clone. The gene calls are TRBV6-4 and TRBJ1-5, with D possibly matching TRBD1 (5 bases). V was shortened by 6 bases and J by 7 bases, with 13 bases between the two germline ends. The V gene's germline CDR1 is MRHNA and CDR2 SNTAGT. There are 13 residues in the CDR3. The CDR3 is CASSRGPGQPQHF. CDR3 sequence (DNA): TGTGCCAGCAGCCGCGGTCCAGGGCAGCCCCAGCATTTT.

The V call is TRBV7-2, the J call TRBJ2-1; 10 bases fit TRBD1. J was trimmed by 8 bases and V by 2 bases; bases with no gene match: 6. The CDR3 consists of 15 residues. Germline V lookup: CDR1 SGHTA, CDR2 FQGNSA. The CDR3: CASSLLTGGGHEQFF. The CDR3 DNA reads as TGTGCCAGCAGCTTATTGACAGGGGGCGGACATGAGCAGTTCTTC. The full variable domain, its missing parts supplied by reference TRBV7-2 and TRBJ2-1, is GAGVSQSPSNKVTEKGKDVELRCDPISGHTALYWYRQSLGQGLEFLIYFQGNSAPDKSGLPSDRFSAERTGGSVSTLTIQRTQQEDSAVYLCASSLLTGGGHEQFFGPGTRLTVL.

V and J are TRBV4-1 and TRBJ1-1; 11 bases agree with TRBD1. The germline V gene has CDR1 MGHRA and CDR2 YSYEKL. The CDR3 is 17 amino acids. The V segment lost 3 bases and the J segment 0 bases; nucleotides outside the gene matches: 6. In DNA form, the CDR3 reads TGCGCCAGCAGCCATCAACCGGGACAGGGGGTGAACACTGAAGCTTTCTTT. Its translation is CASSHQPGQGVNTEAFF.

The chain carries TRBV6-1 and TRBJ1-1; 7 bases match TRBD1. The CDR3 totals 15 residues. Looked up from germline, CDR1 is MNHNS and CDR2 is SASEGT. Germline trimming cut 5 bases from V and 1 base from J; bases unmatched to any gene: 7. The CDR3 DNA reads TGTGCCAGCAGTCCACAGGGGCTGCGGAACACTGAAGCTTTCTTT. It codes for CASSPQGLRNTEAFF.

This rearrangement joins TRBV18 to TRBJ1-5; TRBD1 might be the D (6 bases). Per germline, CDR1 KGHSH and CDR2 LQKENI. Trimming took off 4 bases at V and 2 bases at J, with 9 bases between the two ends. The CDR3 runs to 14 residues. CDR3 sequence: CASSRGGGNQPQHF. The CDR3 DNA reads TGTGCCAGCTCACGAGGGGGAGGCAATCAGCCCCAGCATTTT.

The rearrangement joins TRBV30 to TRBJ2-1; 14 bases agree with TRBD2. CDR3 size: 14 residues. Trimming at V came to 6 bases and at J to 9 bases, leaving 7 bases not matched to a gene. From germline, CDR1 is GTSNPN and CDR2 SVGIG (reference sequence). CDR3 residues: CACSRTSGGTEQFF. The CDR3 nucleotides read TGTGCCTGCTCAAGGACTAGCGGGGGGACTGAGCAGTTCTTC.

This chain uses TRBV27 with TRBJ2-5, with 8 nucleotides matching TRBD1. The DNA matches TRBJ2-7 better at its end, which makes the J call doubtful. In germline, CDR1 is MNHEY, CDR2 SMNVEV (reference sequence). This CDR3 is built from 15 residues. CDR3 region: CATSQDRAYSYEQYF. The CDR3 DNA follows: TGTGCCACTTCTCAGGACAGGGCATACTCCTACGAGCAGTACTTC.

In its sample, this clone was seen a few times. The chain links TRBV7-2 to TRBJ2-2, with D possibly matching TRBD2 (6 bases). This CDR3 contains 15 residues. V lost 1 base and J lost 6, with 12 bases in between. CDR1 is SGHTA and CDR2 is FQGNSA in the germline V gene. The CDR3 here is CASSLVGGGSGELFF. CDR3 bases: TGTGCCAGCAGCTTAGTCGGTGGGGGGTCCGGGGAGCTGTTTTTT. Looking up the rest from reference TRBV7-2 and TRBJ2-2 gives the full variable domain: GAGVSQSPSNKVTEKGKDVELRCDPISGHTALYWYRQSLGQGLEFLIYFQGNSAPDKSGLPSDRFSAERTGGSVSTLTIQRTQQEDSAVYLCASSLVGGGSGELFFGEGSRLTVL.

The rearrangement uses TRBV5-1 and TRBJ2-7; TRBD2 might be the D (6 bases). Germline V gene data show CDR1 as SGHRS and CDR2 as YFSETQ. The V end was cut by 2 bases, the J end by 2 bases, with 11 bases between. The CDR3 loop spans 14 amino acids. The chain's CDR3 is CASSFVGGTYEQYF. CDR3 DNA sequence: TGCGCCAGCAGCTTCGTTGGGGGGACCTACGAGCAGTACTTC.

The sample holds a few counts of this clone. The chain uses TRBV6-6 and TRBJ2-3; 7 bases line up with TRBD2. With V trimmed by 6 bases and J by 2 bases, 11 bases remained unmatched. CDR1 and CDR2 from the germline V gene are MNHNY and SVGAGI (reference sequence). This CDR3 comprises 16 residues. The CDR3 sequence is CASRSLGGGSTDTQYF. The CDR3 DNA is TGTGCCAGCAGATCCCTCGGCGGGGGATCCACAGATACGCAGTATTTT.